Presented here are 10 T cell receptor beta chains from one specimen sequenced in a study of identifying expanded T cells in peripheral blood. Assay: immunoSEQ multiplex PCR; the TCRdb copy retains only in-frame clones and omits some. The sample contains 50,000 to 75,000 clones, around 87% of which appear only once. The specimen was blood. Every receptor here comes from a person between 18 and 70 years old in good health.

The V call is TRBV6-1, the J call TRBJ1-5, with D uncertain. This CDR3 is built from 14 residues. Germline V lookup: CDR1 MNHNS, CDR2 SASEGT. Between the trimmed V and J ends, which lost 3 bases and 0 bases, there was a span of 6 bases. CDR3 nucleotide sequence: TGTGCCAGCAGTGAGGGATATAGCAATCAGCCCCAGCATTTT. Translating gives CASSEGYSNQPQHF.

V is TRBV4-1 and J is TRBJ2-1; 13 bases line up with TRBD2. This CDR3 region has 17 residues. The trim removed 4 bases at V and 2 bases at J, leaving 5 bases unmatched. CDR1 is MGHRA and CDR2 is YSYEKL in the germline V gene. CDR3 loop: CASSPGLAGKTYNEQFF. CDR3 nucleotides: TGCGCCAGCAGCCCGGGACTAGCGGGAAAAACCTACAATGAGCAGTTCTTC.

This clone was seen only once. The chain has TRBV5-8 and TRBJ2-5, with D tentatively TRBD1 or TRBD2 (6 bases each). The germline V gene has CDR1 SGHTS and CDR2 YDEGEE. CDR3 length: 14 amino acids. V lost 2 bases to trimming and J lost 4 bases, with 12 bases between them. This chain's CDR3 is CASSFPGGGETQYF. The CDR3 region has the DNA TGTGCCAGCAGCTTTCCCGGAGGGGGAGAGACCCAGTACTTC.

V usage is TRBV10-2 and J usage is TRBJ1-2, with 8 bases aligning to TRBD1. Germline V lookup: CDR1 WSHSY, CDR2 SAAADI. V gave up 3 bases and J gave up 5 bases; unmatched junction bases: 2. The CDR3 is made up of 13 amino acids. In nucleotides, the CDR3 is TGCGCCAGCAGTGAAAGACAGGGGTATGGCTACACCTTC. It yields the protein CASSERQGYGYTF.

The genes are TRBV5-6 and TRBJ2-5; the match to TRBD2 covers 11 bases. Trimming cost V 4 bases and J 1 base; bases outside gene matches: 6. The germline V gene encodes CDR1 SGHDT and CDR2 YYEEEE. This CDR3 is built from 16 residues. The CDR3, as DNA: TGTGCCAGCAGCGGAACTAGCGGGGGACCCCAAGAGACCCAGTACTTC. Translating gives CASSGTSGGPQETQYF. The full variable domain, rest sourced from reference TRBV5-6 and TRBJ2-5, is DAGVTQSPTHLIKTRGQQVTLRCSPKSGHDTVSWYQQALGQGPQFIFQYYEEEERQRGNFPDRFSGHQFPNYSSELNVNALLLGDSALYLCASSGTSGGPQETQYFGPGTRLLVL.

J is TRBJ2-3 and V is TRBV29-1; no clear D. Trimming took 6 bases from V and 0 from J, leaving 13 bases between them. Germline V gene data show CDR1 as SQVTM and CDR2 as ANQGSEA. CDR3 length: 14 amino acids. CDR3 in amino acids: CSVRPIASTDTQYF. Here the CDR3 DNA reads TGCAGCGTCCGACCCATTGCGAGCACAGATACGCAGTATTTT.

This chain joins TRBV11-3 and TRBJ2-7; 8 nucleotides agree with TRBD2. The CDR3 is 13 amino acids. Trimming cost V 2 bases and J 3 bases; bases outside gene matches: 0. Germline CDR1 reads SGHNT; CDR2 reads YENEEA. CDR3 residues: CASSLSGSYEQYF. DNA of the CDR3: TGTGCCAGCAGCTTAAGCGGGAGCTACGAGCAGTACTTC.

The V and J genes are TRBV18 and TRBJ2-1; D is unclear. V was clipped by 2 bases and J by 5 bases, with 4 bases between them. The germline CDR1 and CDR2 sequences are KGHSH and LQKENI. The CDR3 runs 12 residues. The CDR3 DNA is TGTGCCAGCTCACCAGGGGACAATGAGCAGTTCTTC. Its protein is CASSPGDNEQFF.

V and J are TRBV19 and TRBJ1-3; TRBD1 might be the D (5 bases). This CDR3 spans 16 amino acids. With 4 bases removed from V and 0 bases from J, the gap between germline ends came to 13 bases. The germline CDR1 and CDR2 sequences are LNHDA and SQIVND (reference sequence). CDR3 DNA: TGTGCCAGTAGTACACAGGTTTTCCTCTCTGGAAACACCATATATTTT. Its translation: CASSTQVFLSGNTIYF. Supplemented by reference TRBV19 and TRBJ1-3, the full variable domain reads DGGITQSPKYLFRKEGQNVTLSCEQNLNHDAMYWYRQDPGQGLRLIYYSQIVNDFQKGDIAEGYSVSREKKESFPLTVTSAQKNPTAFYLCASSTQVFLSGNTIYFGEGSWLTVV.

V is TRBV6-5 and J is TRBJ1-1, with a tentative D call TRBD1 (5 bases). Germline V CDR1 and CDR2: MNHEY, SVGAGI. V lost 2 bases, J lost 8 bases, and 15 bases lay in between. This CDR3 has 14 amino acids. The chain's CDR3 is CASSYLGTGKEAFF. The CDR3 DNA reads as TGTGCCAGCAGTTACCTCGGGACCGGGAAAGAAGCTTTCTTT.